This T cell receptor beta chain comes out of a study of T cells in Graves' hyperthyroidism and ophthalmopathy. This clonotype was counted a few times. Using RNA transcripts as the source, TCR beta CDR3 regions were amplified. The HTBI primer set drove a first-round RT-PCR of the TCR CDR3. TCRdb analysed the multiplex PCR reads with MiXCR anew, one entry per CDR3 protein. The sample includes under 350,000 distinct CDR3 sequences, 15% to 20% of them seen just once. Germline V gene sequence: CDR1 SGHAT, CDR2 FQNNGV. CDR3 size: 17 residues. J was trimmed by 7 bases and V by 2 bases; bases with no gene match: 9. Patients aged 18 to 65 had newly diagnosed hyperthyroidism lasting under 2 months.

The sequence was obtained from a woman aged 50 to 65 with Graves' hyperthyroidism. Sequenced input: blood. V and J are TRBV11-2 and TRBJ2-1; 12 bases agree with TRBD1. In DNA form, the CDR3 reads TGTGCCAGCAGCTTAAGGGGGTTGGGACAGGGGGCGAATGAGCAGTTCTTC. This sequence encodes CASSLRGLGQGANEQFF.